The rows below give T cell receptor beta chains drawn from one sample of a study of cytomegalovirus exposure and HLA in healthy donors. Here immunoSEQ multiplex PCR was the method, and the copy in TCRdb shows in-frame clones only, minus some. The sample shows some 170,000 clones, over 75% of them seen only once. The sequenced material came from PBMCs. These receptors were taken from a woman younger than 30 in good health and CMV-seronegative. CDR3s include the opening cysteine and the closing phenylalanine or tryptophan. A D gene is named only where the DNA matches it firmly. For some rows the clone size is stated as once, few or many, or as a class when expanded; others skip it.

J gene	clone size	D gene	V gene	CDR3 protein	CDR3 DNA
TRBJ1-2	-	TRBD1	TRBV5-1	CASSLEGGAVYGYTF	TGCGCCAGCAGCTTGGAAGGGGGCGCGGTCTATGGCTACACCTTC
TRBJ1-2	-	TRBD1	TRBV14	CASSRDRINYGYTF	TGTGCCAGCAGCCGGGACAGAATTAACTATGGCTACACCTTC
TRBJ2-7	-	TRBD1	TRBV5-1	CASSLTGQGDYEQYF	TGCGCCAGCAGCTTAACTGGACAGGGGGACTACGAGCAGTACTTC
TRBJ1-2	-	TRBD1	TRBV27	CASSDRDRDGYTF	TGTGCCAGCAGCGATCGGGACAGGGATGGCTACACCTTC
TRBJ2-2	once	TRBD1	TRBV11-1	CASSFRDRVGELFF	TGTGCCAGCAGCTTCCGGGACAGAGTCGGGGAGCTGTTTTTT
TRBJ2-2	-	-	TRBV27	CASSHTQGSTGELFF	TGTGCCAGCAGTCATACTCAGGGTTCCACCGGGGAGCTGTTTTTT
TRBJ1-4	-	-	TRBV2	CASSLGTQREKLFF	TGTGCCAGCAGTCTCGGGACACAACGGGAAAAACTGTTTTTT
TRBJ2-1	few	-	TRBV18	CASSPGLRYNEQFF	TGTGCCAGCTCACCAGGTTTGAGATACAATGAGCAGTTCTTC
TRBJ2-7	-	-	TRBV18	CASSPLETEPYYEQYF	TGTGCCAGCTCACCACTCGAGACAGAGCCCTACTACGAGCAGTACTTC
TRBJ2-2	-	-	TRBV25-1	CASSDTPPYTGELFF	TGTGCCAGCAGTGACACACCCCCATACACCGGGGAGCTGTTTTTT
TRBJ1-1	-	-	TRBV7-9	CASSLGLSGTEAFF	TGTGCCAGCAGCTTAGGTCTGAGTGGCACTGAAGCTTTCTTT
TRBJ1-4	-	TRBD1	TRBV4-1	CASSQLGQGEVEKLFF	TGCGCCAGCAGCCAGCTCGGACAGGGGGAAGTAGAAAAACTGTTTTTT
TRBJ2-7	-	TRBD1	TRBV28	CASSRDRVSYEQYF	TGTGCCAGCAGTCGGGACAGGGTCTCCTACGAGCAGTACTTC
TRBJ1-1	-	TRBD1	TRBV30	CAWSRDSVGNTEAFF	TGTGCCTGGAGTAGGGACAGCGTTGGGAACACTGAAGCTTTCTTT
TRBJ2-1	once	TRBD1	TRBV2	CASGGQGGSNEQFF	TGTGCCAGCGGGGGACAGGGAGGATCCAATGAGCAGTTCTTC
TRBJ2-6	-	-	TRBV5-4	CASSLGGPGANVLTF	TGTGCCAGCAGCTTGGGAGGGCCTGGGGCCAACGTCCTGACTTTC
TRBJ2-1	-	-	TRBV5-1	CASSFQINNNEQFF	TGCGCCAGCAGCTTTCAGATTAACAACAATGAGCAGTTCTTC
TRBJ1-5	once	TRBD1	TRBV28	CASSPRQGARSNQPQHF	TGTGCCAGCAGTCCTCGACAGGGGGCGCGGAGCAATCAGCCCCAGCATTTT
TRBJ2-4	-	TRBD2	TRBV30	CAWTRRERDIQYF	TGTGCCTGGACGAGGCGGGAGAGGGACATTCAGTACTTC
TRBJ2-2	-	-	TRBV9	CASSAEEAPGELFF	TGTGCCAGCAGCGCTGAGGAGGCCCCTGGGGAGCTGTTTTTT
TRBJ2-7	-	TRBD1	TRBV27	CASSLSGQGISHEQYF	TGTGCCAGCAGTTTATCAGGACAGGGGATCTCGCACGAGCAGTACTTC
TRBJ2-2	-	-	TRBV28	CASSLSGELFF	TGTGCCAGCAGTTTATCTGGGGAGCTGTTTTTT
TRBJ1-1	-	-	TRBV2	CASKRQESAEAFF	TGTGCCAGCAAAAGACAGGAGAGCGCTGAAGCTTTCTTT
TRBJ1-3	-	-	TRBV28	CASSLEGSGNTIYF	TGTGCCAGCAGTTTGGAGGGGTCTGGAAACACCATATATTTT
TRBJ1-6	few	-	TRBV27	CASSQIGNSPLHF	TGTGCCAGCAGTCAGATCGGGAATTCACCCCTCCACTTT
TRBJ1-6	-	TRBD1	TRBV6-1	CASSELDRDNSPLHF	TGTGCCAGCAGTGAATTGGACAGGGACAATTCACCCCTCCACTTT
TRBJ2-7	-	TRBD2	TRBV6-4	CASSELAGAYEQYF	TGTGCCAGCAGTGAGCTAGCGGGAGCCTACGAGCAGTACTTC
TRBJ2-3	-	-	TRBV2	CASRKNTGMSTDTQYF	TGTGCCAGCAGGAAAAACACGGGAATGAGCACAGATACGCAGTATTTT
TRBJ1-3	few	-	TRBV5-8	CASSYGGVSGNTIYF	TGTGCCAGCAGCTATGGGGGCGTATCCGGAAACACCATATATTTT
TRBJ1-2	once	-	TRBV6-1	CASSELGGGNYGYTF	TGTGCCAGCAGTGAACTTGGGGGAGGGAACTATGGCTACACCTTC
TRBJ2-7	-	TRBD2	TRBV9	CASSATSGGTYEQYF	TGTGCCAGCAGCGCCACTAGCGGGGGAACCTACGAGCAGTACTTC
TRBJ1-4	-	TRBD1	TRBV4-2	CASSQEPGQGEKLFF	TGTGCCAGCAGCCAAGAGCCAGGACAGGGCGAAAAACTGTTTTTT
TRBJ1-5	-	-	TRBV6-6	CASSSGDSNQPQHF	TGTGCCAGCAGTTCAGGGGATAGCAATCAGCCCCAGCATTTT
TRBJ1-5	-	TRBD1	TRBV28	CASSLTGGSQPQHF	TGTGCCAGCAGCCTGACAGGGGGAAGTCAGCCCCAGCATTTT
TRBJ2-1	-	TRBD2	TRBV11-2	CASSKTSGTYNEQFF	TGTGCCAGCAGCAAGACTAGCGGCACATACAATGAGCAGTTCTTC
TRBJ2-5	once	-	TRBV18	CASPPASMYQETQYF	TGTGCCAGCCCACCCGCATCTATGTACCAAGAGACCCAGTACTTC
TRBJ1-4	-	-	TRBV4-1	CASSQAALQKEKLFF	TGCGCCAGCAGCCAAGCGGCTCTACAGAAGGAAAAACTGTTTTTT
TRBJ1-1	-	TRBD1	TRBV5-1	CASRLQGWDEAFF	TGCGCCAGCAGGTTACAGGGGTGGGATGAAGCTTTCTTT
TRBJ1-6	few	TRBD1	TRBV28	CASSYDRESSPLHF	TGTGCCAGCAGCTACGACAGGGAAAGTTCACCCCTCCACTTT
TRBJ1-1	-	-	TRBV2	CASSGQNTEAFF	TGTGCCAGCAGTGGACAGAACACTGAAGCTTTCTTT
TRBJ1-1	-	TRBD1	TRBV18	CASSPDRDTEAFF	TGTGCCAGCTCACCGGACAGGGACACTGAAGCTTTCTTT
TRBJ2-3	-	TRBD1	TRBV7-8	CASSFGGQGRGDTQYF	TGTGCCAGCAGCTTTGGGGGACAGGGAAGAGGAGATACGCAGTATTTT
TRBJ2-1	few	-	TRBV10-3	CAISEQFEQFF	TGTGCCATCAGTGAGCAATTTGAGCAGTTCTTC
TRBJ1-2	few	TRBD1	TRBV5-1	CASGDRGRNYGYTF	TGCGCCAGCGGCGACAGGGGGCGCAACTATGGCTACACCTTC
TRBJ2-3	few	TRBD2	TRBV4-2	CASSQAGLAGRTRYSTDTQYF	TGTGCCAGCAGCCAAGCCGGACTAGCGGGGCGAACCCGATATAGCACAGATACGCAGTATTTT
TRBJ1-2	-	-	TRBV5-1	CASSLEFGWDGYTF	TGCGCCAGCAGCTTGGAGTTCGGGTGGGATGGCTACACCTTC
TRBJ2-5	-	TRBD2	TRBV28	CASSLSSGRAVETQYF	TGTGCCAGCAGTTTGTCTAGCGGGAGGGCCGTGGAGACCCAGTACTTC
TRBJ1-5	-	-	TRBV5-4	CASSVEPRSNQPQHF	TGTGCCAGCAGCGTGGAGCCGAGAAGCAATCAGCCCCAGCATTTT
TRBJ1-4	-	TRBD1	TRBV25-1	CASSDGQGGIGEKLFF	TGTGCCAGCAGTGACGGACAGGGAGGGATCGGGGAAAAACTGTTTTTT
TRBJ2-7	-	TRBD1	TRBV6-1	CASSEAGQGYEQYF	TGTGCCAGCAGTGAAGCGGGACAGGGCTACGAGCAGTACTTC
TRBJ2-6	-	-	TRBV10-3	CAISPMTGLSSGANVLTF	TGTGCCATCAGCCCAATGACAGGCCTGAGCTCTGGGGCCAACGTCCTGACTTTC
TRBJ2-7	-	TRBD2	TRBV27	CASSPGLAEVWEQYF	TGTGCCAGCAGTCCCGGACTAGCGGAAGTCTGGGAGCAGTACTTC
TRBJ1-6	-	TRBD1	TRBV28	CASSPELTGTSPLHF	TGTGCCAGCAGTCCCGAGTTGACAGGGACGTCACCCCTCCACTTT
TRBJ1-5	-	TRBD1	TRBV2	CASSGGDRGNQPQHF	TGTGCCAGCAGTGGGGGGGACAGGGGCAATCAGCCCCAGCATTTT
TRBJ1-4	-	TRBD1	TRBV7-8	CASSSMSGGREKLFF	TGTGCCAGCAGCTCCATGTCAGGGGGGAGAGAAAAACTGTTTTTT
TRBJ1-1	-	-	TRBV5-1	CASSFLVTGEAFF	TGCGCCAGCAGCTTCCTCGTGACTGGTGAAGCTTTCTTT
TRBJ1-2	-	-	TRBV7-3	CASSFDRIYGYTF	TGTGCCAGCAGCTTCGACAGGATCTATGGCTACACCTTC
TRBJ2-3	-	-	TRBV5-1	CASSLGVADGTDTQYF	TGCGCCAGCAGCCTCGGGGTAGCGGACGGCACAGATACGCAGTATTTT
TRBJ1-3	-	-	TRBV7-9	CASSLWTDGNTIYF	TGTGCCAGCAGCTTATGGACAGACGGAAACACCATATATTTT
TRBJ1-1	-	TRBD1	TRBV11-2	CASSVGQGGTEAFF	TGTGCCAGCAGCGTAGGACAGGGCGGGACTGAAGCTTTCTTT